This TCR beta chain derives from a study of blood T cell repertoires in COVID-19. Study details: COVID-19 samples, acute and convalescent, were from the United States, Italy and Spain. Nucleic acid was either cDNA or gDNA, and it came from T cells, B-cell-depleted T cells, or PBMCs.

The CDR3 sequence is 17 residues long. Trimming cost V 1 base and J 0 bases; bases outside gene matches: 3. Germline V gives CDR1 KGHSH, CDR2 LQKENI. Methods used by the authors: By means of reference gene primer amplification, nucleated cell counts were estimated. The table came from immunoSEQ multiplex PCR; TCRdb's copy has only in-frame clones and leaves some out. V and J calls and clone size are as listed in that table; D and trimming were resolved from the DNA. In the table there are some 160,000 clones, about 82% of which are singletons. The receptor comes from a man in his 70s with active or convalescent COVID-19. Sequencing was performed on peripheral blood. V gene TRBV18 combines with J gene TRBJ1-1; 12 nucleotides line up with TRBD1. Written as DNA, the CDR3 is TGTGCCAGCTCACCACTGGGACAGGGGGCGATGAACACTGAAGCTTTCTTT. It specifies CASSPLGQGAMNTEAFF.